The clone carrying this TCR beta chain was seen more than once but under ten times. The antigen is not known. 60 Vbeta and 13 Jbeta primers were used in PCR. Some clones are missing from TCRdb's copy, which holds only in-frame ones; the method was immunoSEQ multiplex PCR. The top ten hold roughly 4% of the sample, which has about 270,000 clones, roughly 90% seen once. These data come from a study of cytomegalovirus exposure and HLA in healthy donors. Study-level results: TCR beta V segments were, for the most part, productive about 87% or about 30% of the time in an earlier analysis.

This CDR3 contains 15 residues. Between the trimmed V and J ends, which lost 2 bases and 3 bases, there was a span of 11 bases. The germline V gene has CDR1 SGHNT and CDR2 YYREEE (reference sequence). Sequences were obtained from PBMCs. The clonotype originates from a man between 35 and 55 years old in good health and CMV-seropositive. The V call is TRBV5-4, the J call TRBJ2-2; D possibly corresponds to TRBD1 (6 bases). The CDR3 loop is CASSFRQVDTGELFF. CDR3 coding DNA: TGTGCCAGCAGCTTCCGACAGGTTGACACCGGGGAGCTGTTTTTT. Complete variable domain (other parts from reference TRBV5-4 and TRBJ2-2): ETGVTQSPTHLIKTRGQQVTLRCSSQSGHNTVSWYQQALGQGPQFIFQYYREEENGRGNFPPRFSGLQFPNYSSELNVNALELDDSALYLCASSFRQVDTGELFFGEGSRLTVL.